This T cell receptor (beta chain) was sequenced for a study of CD4 and CD8 cells across lung adenocarcinoma regions. V lost 8 bases and J 3 bases, leaving 13 bases between the germline ends. The CDR3 extends over 13 amino acids. Germline CDR1 and CDR2: MNHNS and SASEGT. Many counts were recorded for this clonotype. Samples came from patients with localized non-small cell lung adenocarcinoma. TCRdb reprocessed the PCR reads with MiXCR, giving one entry per CDR3 protein. The repertoire holds some 7,800 distinct CDR3 sequences, with around 45% as singletons. Sequenced input: CD8+ T cells from the center of a lung tumor. This chain uses TRBV6-1 with TRBJ2-5; D is perhaps TRBD2 (6 bases). This TCR came from a male donor with lung adenocarcinoma. The CD4 and CD8 labels of this study may be unreliable. The CDR3 bases are TGTGCCAGCGGGGACTGGGAAAAAGAGACCCAGTACTTC. This gives the protein CASGDWEKETQYF.